The rows below give T cell receptor beta chains drawn from one sample of a study of preoperative IRX-2 immunotherapy in early breast cancer. Assay: immunoSEQ multiplex PCR; the TCRdb copy retains only in-frame clones and omits some. The repertoire includes about 19,000 clones, 70% to 90% of them detected once, and approximately 1% sits in the top ten. This material consisted of lymph node tissue, taken after IRX-2 immunotherapy. Every receptor here comes from a human donor with breast cancer. CDR3s include the opening cysteine and the closing phenylalanine or tryptophan. Each record gives: clone size, J gene, V gene, D gene, CDR3 protein, CDR3 DNA. The D gene is left open where the match is weak. Size is omitted from some rows. Given values are once, few, many or a class for expanded clones.

- TRBJ1-4 TRBV15 - CATSRGSTTNEKLFF TGTGCCACCAGCAGAGGCAGTACAACTAATGAAAAACTGTTTTTT
- TRBJ1-4 TRBV28 - CASSTQTGQNEKLFF TGTGCCAGCAGTACCCAGACAGGACAAAATGAAAAACTGTTTTTT
- TRBJ2-2 TRBV11-3 - CASSNIANTGELFF TGTGCCAGCAGCAACATCGCGAACACCGGGGAGCTGTTTTTT
- TRBJ2-1 TRBV29-1 - CSVVVAYNEQFF TGCAGCGTTGTCGTGGCATACAATGAGCAGTTCTTC
- TRBJ2-7 TRBV22-1 - CASSEFATSGRAYEQYF TGTGCCAGCAGTGAATTTGCGACTAGCGGGAGGGCCTACGAGCAGTACTTC
- TRBJ1-6 TRBV11-3 - CASRIGGARGSPLHF TGTGCCAGCAGAATAGGGGGGGCGCGCGGTTCACCCCTCCACTTT
- TRBJ1-5 TRBV6-8 - CAISQRDGTNQPQHF TGTGCCATCAGCCAACGGGACGGAACCAATCAGCCCCAGCATTTT
- TRBJ1-3 TRBV5-1 TRBD1 CASSPGQGLSGNTIYF TGCGCCAGCAGCCCCGGACAGGGTCTCTCTGGAAACACCATATATTTT
- TRBJ1-3 TRBV5-1 - CASSLETGRNTIYF TGCGCCAGCAGCCTCGAGACCGGTCGAAACACCATATATTTT
- TRBJ2-5 TRBV11-3 TRBD2 CASSPTSGETVETQYF TGTGCCAGCAGCCCGACTAGCGGGGAGACGGTGGAGACCCAGTACTTC
- TRBJ2-2 TRBV10-3 - CAISEYGYTGELFF TGTGCCATCAGTGAGTACGGGTACACCGGGGAGCTGTTTTTT
few TRBJ2-2 TRBV19 TRBD2 CASSMGLASSGELFF TGTGCCAGTAGTATGGGACTAGCGTCTTCCGGGGAGCTGTTTTTT
- TRBJ1-3 TRBV19 TRBD1 CASNRRGLGNTIYF TGTGCCAGTAACCGCAGGGGGCTTGGAAACACCATATATTTT
- TRBJ2-7 TRBV19 - CASSGSGYEQYF TGTGCCAGTAGCGGCTCTGGCTACGAGCAGTACTTC
- TRBJ2-1 TRBV18 TRBD1 CASSLGTGAAWGEQFF TGTGCCAGCTCACTGGGGACAGGGGCTGCGTGGGGTGAGCAGTTCTTC
- TRBJ1-2 TRBV6-8 - CASSPAYNRAPNYGYTF TGTGCCAGCAGTCCTGCCTATAACAGGGCCCCCAACTATGGCTACACCTTC
- TRBJ1-1 TRBV5-1 TRBD1 CASSSTGVGTEAFF TGCGCCAGCAGCTCGACAGGGGTAGGCACTGAAGCTTTCTTT
- TRBJ2-5 TRBV25-1 - CASSELAETQYF TGTGCCAGCAGTGAGTTGGCGGAGACCCAGTACTTC
once TRBJ2-7 TRBV18 - CASSPPDRWFDYEQYF TGTGCCAGCTCACCACCCGACAGGTGGTTTGACTACGAGCAGTACTTC
- TRBJ2-2 TRBV6-8 TRBD1 CAITTGASGSPNTGELFF TGTGCCATCACCACAGGGGCGTCGGGAAGTCCCAACACCGGGGAGCTGTTTTTT
- TRBJ2-7 TRBV18 TRBD2 CASSPEGLAAYEQYF TGTGCCAGCTCACCTGAGGGACTAGCGGCCTACGAGCAGTACTTC
- TRBJ2-3 TRBV30 - CAWNVGSADTQYF TGTGCCTGGAATGTGGGGAGCGCAGATACGCAGTATTTT
- TRBJ2-3 TRBV5-1 - CASSLQGMADTQYF TGCGCCAGCAGCCTCCAGGGGATGGCAGATACGCAGTATTTT
- TRBJ2-1 TRBV11-3 - CASSPSPGSYNEQFF TGTGCCAGCAGCCCCTCGCCAGGTTCTTACAATGAGCAGTTCTTC